Below, 20 T cell receptor beta chains from the same sample are listed, as sequenced in a study of graft-versus-host responses after intestinal transplantation. No antigens are known for them. Some clones are missing from TCRdb's copy, which holds only in-frame ones; the method was immunoSEQ multiplex PCR. The table shows around 100,000 clones, with roughly nine tenths occurring only once. Sequences were derived from unstimulated CD4+ T cells sorted from spleen or lymph node cells, sampled before intestinal transplant. The receptor set was obtained from a human donor who received an intestinal transplant.

V is TRBV5-1 and J is TRBJ1-6; no reliable D call. V lost 0 bases, J lost 5 bases, and 6 bases lay in between. The CDR3 consists of 14 residues. The germline CDR1 and CDR2 sequences are SGHRS and YFSETQ. The CDR3 spells CASSLGVNNSPLHF. The CDR3 coding sequence is TGCGCCAGCAGCTTGGGAGTAAATAATTCACCCCTCCACTTT. Variable domain in full (rest from reference TRBV5-1 and TRBJ1-6): KAGVTQTPRYLIKTRGQQVTLSCSPISGHRSVSWYQQTPGQGLQFLFEYFSETQRNKGNFPGRFSGRQFSNSRSEMNVSTLELGDSALYLCASSLGVNNSPLHFGNGTRLTVT.

Only one count was recorded for this clone. The rearrangement joins TRBV9 to TRBJ1-5, with D perhaps matching TRBD1 (6 bases). The V gene lost 0 bases and the J gene lost 3 bases, with 10 bases spanning the gap. This CDR3 is built from 15 residues. Per germline, CDR1 SGDLS and CDR2 YYNGEE. The CDR3 nucleotides read TGTGCCAGCAGCGTAGAAGGACAGCCCAATCAGCCCCAGCATTTT. This encodes CASSVEGQPNQPQHF.

This clone was observed once. The chain uses TRBV7-2 and TRBJ2-5, with unresolved D. The V end was cut by 3 bases, the J end by 1 base, with 12 bases between. CDR3 length: 15 amino acids. CDR1 and CDR2 (germline): SGHTA, FQGNSA. The DNA of the CDR3 is TGTGCCAGCAGCTTCCAAGGGTTGATCCAAGAGACCCAGTACTTC. Translation gives CASSFQGLIQETQYF. Combining the CDR3 with reference TRBV7-2 and TRBJ2-5 gives the whole variable domain GAGVSQSPSNKVTEKGKDVELRCDPISGHTALYWYRQSLGQGLEFLIYFQGNSAPDKSGLPSDRFSAERTGGSVSTLTIQRTQQEDSAVYLCASSFQGLIQETQYFGPGTRLLVL.

The rearrangement links TRBV15 to TRBJ2-7; TRBD2 might be the D (6 bases). Germline V CDR1 and CDR2: LNHNV, YYDKDF (reference sequence). V lost 1 base to trimming and J lost 3 bases, with 16 bases between them. The CDR3 is 16 residues long. CDR3 in amino acids: CATSRGGREKSYEQYF. DNA of the CDR3: TGTGCCACCAGCAGAGGCGGACGGGAGAAGAGCTACGAGCAGTACTTC.

Points on this clone: Other DNA sequences in this sample translate to the same CDR3. The DNA of the CDR3 is TGCGCCAGCAGCCCTGCCCAGCGACGCCTAAAAGAGACCCAGTACTTC. It specifies CASSPAQRRLKETQYF. J is TRBJ2-5 and V is TRBV4-1; D uncertain. This CDR3 comprises 16 residues. Trimming cost V 4 bases and J 3 bases, with 18 bases left between them. CDR1 and CDR2 (germline): MGHRA, YSYEKL.

The rearrangement uses TRBV7-6 and TRBJ1-1, with D maybe TRBD1 (6 bases). Germline V gene sequence: CDR1 SGHVS, CDR2 FNYEAQ. Trimming cost V 7 bases and J 1 base, with 10 bases left between them. This CDR3 has 13 amino acids. The CDR3 sequence is CASMPGQNTEAFF. The DNA of the CDR3 is TGTGCCAGCATGCCGGGACAGAACACTGAAGCTTTCTTT.

J is TRBJ1-6 and V is TRBV19; D possibly corresponds to TRBD1 (5 bases). The V gene lost 6 bases and the J gene lost 7 bases, with 16 bases spanning the gap. Germline-derived CDR1 and CDR2 are LNHDA and SQIVND (reference sequence). CDR3 length: 15 amino acids. CDR3 loop: CASRGGDRANSPLHF. CDR3 nucleotide sequence: TGTGCCAGTAGGGGCGGGGACCGGGCCAATTCACCCCTCCACTTT.

The chain has TRBV27 and TRBJ2-3; 9 bases align to TRBD2. The trim removed 8 bases at V and 4 bases at J, leaving 13 bases unmatched. Per the germline V gene, CDR1 is MNHEY and CDR2 is SMNVEV (reference sequence). CDR3 size: 16 residues. CDR3 bases: TGTGCCAGCTCCCTAGGGCAAGCGGGGGGCTCAGATACGCAGTATTTT. It codes for CASSLGQAGGSDTQYF.

V and J are TRBV2 and TRBJ2-2; D may be TRBD1 (6 bases). With 2 bases removed from V and 4 bases from J, the gap between germline ends came to 11 bases. Germline values: CDR1 SNHLY, CDR2 FYNNEI. CDR3 length: 15 amino acids. The CDR3 region is CASSEYTGSTGELFF. DNA of the CDR3: TGTGCCAGCAGTGAATACACAGGGTCCACCGGGGAGCTGTTTTTT.

The chain has TRBV19 and TRBJ2-7; possibly TRBD1 for D (6 bases). Germline V gene data show CDR1 as LNHDA and CDR2 as SQIVND (reference sequence). The CDR3 is 15 residues long. With 3 bases removed from V and 2 bases from J, the gap between germline ends came to 14 bases. Here the CDR3 DNA reads TGTGCCAGTAGTATCGGAAACAGGGCTCCCTACGAGCAGTACTTC. Translating gives CASSIGNRAPYEQYF. Filled out from reference TRBV19 and TRBJ2-7, the complete variable domain reads DGGITQSPKYLFRKEGQNVTLSCEQNLNHDAMYWYRQDPGQGLRLIYYSQIVNDFQKGDIAEGYSVSREKKESFPLTVTSAQKNPTAFYLCASSIGNRAPYEQYFGPGTRLTVT.

CDR3 protein: CASSLNTGELFF. The CDR3 region has the DNA TGTGCCAGCTCCCTAAACACCGGGGAGCTGTTTTTT. The chain combines TRBV18 with TRBJ2-2; D gene unclear. The germline V and J ends were trimmed by 6 bases and 2 bases, with 4 bases remaining between them. The CDR3 is 12 amino acids. Germline V lookup: CDR1 KGHSH, CDR2 LQKENI.

This sequence joins TRBV28 and TRBJ2-3; TRBD2 matches 8 bases. The germline gives CDR1 MDHEN, CDR2 SYDVKM. V dropped 6 bases and J dropped 2; count of bases not matched to a gene: 10. The length of the CDR3 is 16 residues. DNA of the CDR3: TGTGCCAGCAGCATGAATAGCGGGGCTCTCACAGATACGCAGTATTTT. Protein: CASSMNSGALTDTQYF.

The genes are TRBV7-9 and TRBJ2-3; D might be TRBD1 (6 bases). The CDR3 contains 15 residues. The V end lost 1 base, the J end lost 0 bases, and 8 bases lay between the germline ends. CDR1 is SEHNR, CDR2 FQNEAQ, per germline (reference sequence). The CDR3 sequence: CASSLVGGSTDTQYF. Written as DNA, the CDR3 is TGTGCCAGCAGCTTAGTAGGGGGAAGCACAGATACGCAGTATTTT. Using reference TRBV7-9 and TRBJ2-3 for the parts outside the CDR3, the full variable domain is DTGVSQNPRHKITKRGQNVTFRCDPISEHNRLYWYRQTLGQGPEFLTYFQNEAQLEKSRLLSDRFSAERPKGSFSTLEIQRTEQGDSAMYLCASSLVGGSTDTQYFGPGTRLTVL.

The chain has TRBV7-9 and TRBJ1-5, with 7 bases identical to TRBD1. There are 15 residues in the CDR3. CDR1 SEHNR and CDR2 FQNEAQ come from the germline V gene (reference sequence). J lost 3 bases, V lost 4 bases, and 6 bases had no gene match. CDR3 DNA sequence: TGTGCCAGCAGCTCACACGGGACAGACAATCAGCCCCAGCATTTT. Its translation: CASSSHGTDNQPQHF.

V is TRBV11-2 and J is TRBJ2-7; no definite D call. Trimming took 1 base from V and 11 from J, leaving 15 bases between them. The V gene's germline CDR1 is SGHAT and CDR2 FQNNGV. The CDR3 covers 13 residues. The CDR3 nucleotides read TGTGCCAGCAGCTTAGGCCCGACACGCCTAGAGTACTTC. This gives the protein CASSLGPTRLEYF.

V and J are TRBV6-5 and TRBJ1-1; tentative D call: TRBD1 (6 bases). Germline CDR1 reads MNHEY; CDR2 reads SVGAGI. CDR3 size: 12 residues. Trimming removed 5 bases from V and 4 bases from J, with 8 bases in between. The CDR3 is CASSVRGTEAFF. CDR3 DNA: TGTGCCAGCAGTGTCAGGGGCACTGAAGCTTTCTTT.

The chain recombines TRBV21-1 with TRBJ1-5; whether TRBD1, the table's D call, matches the DNA was not checked. TRBV21-1 counts as a pseudogene. The CDR3 length is 16 residues. CDR3: CASSKRTGYSNQPQHF. Written as DNA, the CDR3 is TGTGCCAGCAGCAAGCGGACAGGGTATAGCAATCAGCCCCAGCATTTT.

The V and J genes are TRBV28 and TRBJ2-7; maybe TRBD1 (6 bases). V lost 5 bases, J lost 1 base, and 12 bases lay in between. There are 14 residues in the CDR3. The germline V gene has CDR1 MDHEN and CDR2 SYDVKM. CDR3 coding DNA: TGTGCCAGCAGTAACAGGGCCTTATCCTACGAGCAGTACTTC. This translates into CASSNRALSYEQYF.

This rearrangement joins TRBV6-5 to TRBJ1-1; 10 bases are a match to TRBD1. CDR1 is MNHEY and CDR2 is SVGAGI in the germline V gene. V shed 4 bases and J 9 bases; nucleotides not matched to a gene: 14. The length of the CDR3 is 16 residues. The CDR3 DNA is TGTGCCAGCAGTTTCCCCGGGACAGGGGAATTCAACCAAGCTTTCTTT. It encodes CASSFPGTGEFNQAFF.

In its sample, this clone was seen once. This rearrangement joins TRBV19 to TRBJ1-2; D perhaps matches TRBD1 (5 bases). CDR3 length: 13 residues. V was clipped by 5 bases and J by 8 bases, with 15 bases between them. Germline values: CDR1 LNHDA, CDR2 SQIVND (reference sequence). CDR3 in DNA: TGTGCCAGTAGTCAAAGGGGAGGGGAAGGCTACACCTTC. Its translation: CASSQRGGEGYTF.